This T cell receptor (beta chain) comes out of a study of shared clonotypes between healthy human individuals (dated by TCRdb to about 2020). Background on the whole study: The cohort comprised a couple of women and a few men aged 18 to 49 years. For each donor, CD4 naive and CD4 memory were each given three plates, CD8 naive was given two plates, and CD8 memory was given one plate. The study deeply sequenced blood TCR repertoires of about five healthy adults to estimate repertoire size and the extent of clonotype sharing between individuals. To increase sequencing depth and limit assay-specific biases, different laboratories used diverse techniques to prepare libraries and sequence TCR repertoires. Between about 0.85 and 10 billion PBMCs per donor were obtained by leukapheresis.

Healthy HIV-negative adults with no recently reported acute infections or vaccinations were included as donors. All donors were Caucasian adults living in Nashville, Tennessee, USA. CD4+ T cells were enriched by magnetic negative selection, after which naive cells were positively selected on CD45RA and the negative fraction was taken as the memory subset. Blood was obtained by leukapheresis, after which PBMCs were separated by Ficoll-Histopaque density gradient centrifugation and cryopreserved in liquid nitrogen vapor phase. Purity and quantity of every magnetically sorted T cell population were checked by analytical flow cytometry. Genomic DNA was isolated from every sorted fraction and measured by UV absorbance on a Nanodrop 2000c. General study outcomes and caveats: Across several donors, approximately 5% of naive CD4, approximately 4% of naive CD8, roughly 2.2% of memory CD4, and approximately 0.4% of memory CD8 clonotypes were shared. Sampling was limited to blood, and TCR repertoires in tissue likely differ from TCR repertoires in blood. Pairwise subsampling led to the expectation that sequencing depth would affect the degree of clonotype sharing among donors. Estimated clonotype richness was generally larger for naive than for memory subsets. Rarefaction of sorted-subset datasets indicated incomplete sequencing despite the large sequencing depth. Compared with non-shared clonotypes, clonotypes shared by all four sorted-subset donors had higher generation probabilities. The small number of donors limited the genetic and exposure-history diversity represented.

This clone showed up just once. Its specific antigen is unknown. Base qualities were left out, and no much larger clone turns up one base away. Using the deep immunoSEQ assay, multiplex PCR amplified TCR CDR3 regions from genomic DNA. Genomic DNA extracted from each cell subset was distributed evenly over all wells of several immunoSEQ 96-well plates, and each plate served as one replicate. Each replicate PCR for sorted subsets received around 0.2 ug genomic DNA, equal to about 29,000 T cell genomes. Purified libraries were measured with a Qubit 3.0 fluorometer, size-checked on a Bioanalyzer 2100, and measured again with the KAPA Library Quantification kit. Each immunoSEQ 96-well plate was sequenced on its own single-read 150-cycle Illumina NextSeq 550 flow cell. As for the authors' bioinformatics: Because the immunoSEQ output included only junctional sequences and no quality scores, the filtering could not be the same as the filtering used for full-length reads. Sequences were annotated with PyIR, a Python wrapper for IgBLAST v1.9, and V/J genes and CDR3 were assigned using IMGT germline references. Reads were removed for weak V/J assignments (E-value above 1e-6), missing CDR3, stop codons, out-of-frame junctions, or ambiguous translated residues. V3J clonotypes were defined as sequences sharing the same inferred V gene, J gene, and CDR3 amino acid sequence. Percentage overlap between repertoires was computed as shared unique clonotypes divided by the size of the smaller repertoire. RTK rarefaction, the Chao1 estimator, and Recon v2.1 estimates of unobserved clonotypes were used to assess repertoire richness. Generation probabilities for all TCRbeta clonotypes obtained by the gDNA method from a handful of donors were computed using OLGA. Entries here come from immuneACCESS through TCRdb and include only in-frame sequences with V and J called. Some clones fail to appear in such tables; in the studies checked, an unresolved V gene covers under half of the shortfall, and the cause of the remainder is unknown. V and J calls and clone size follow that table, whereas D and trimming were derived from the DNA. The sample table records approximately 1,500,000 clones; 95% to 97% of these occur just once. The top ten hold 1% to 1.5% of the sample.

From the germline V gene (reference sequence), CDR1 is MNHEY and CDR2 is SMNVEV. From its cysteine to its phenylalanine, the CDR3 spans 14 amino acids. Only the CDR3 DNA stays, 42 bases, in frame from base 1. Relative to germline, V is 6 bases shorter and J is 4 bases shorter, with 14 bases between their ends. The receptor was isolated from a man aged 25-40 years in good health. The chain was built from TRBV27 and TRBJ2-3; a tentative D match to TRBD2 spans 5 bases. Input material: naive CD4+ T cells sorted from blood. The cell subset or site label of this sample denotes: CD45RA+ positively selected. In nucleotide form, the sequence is TGTGCCAGCAGCTTCCAGGTCGGGGCAGATACGCAGTATTTT. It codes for CASSFQVGADTQYF.